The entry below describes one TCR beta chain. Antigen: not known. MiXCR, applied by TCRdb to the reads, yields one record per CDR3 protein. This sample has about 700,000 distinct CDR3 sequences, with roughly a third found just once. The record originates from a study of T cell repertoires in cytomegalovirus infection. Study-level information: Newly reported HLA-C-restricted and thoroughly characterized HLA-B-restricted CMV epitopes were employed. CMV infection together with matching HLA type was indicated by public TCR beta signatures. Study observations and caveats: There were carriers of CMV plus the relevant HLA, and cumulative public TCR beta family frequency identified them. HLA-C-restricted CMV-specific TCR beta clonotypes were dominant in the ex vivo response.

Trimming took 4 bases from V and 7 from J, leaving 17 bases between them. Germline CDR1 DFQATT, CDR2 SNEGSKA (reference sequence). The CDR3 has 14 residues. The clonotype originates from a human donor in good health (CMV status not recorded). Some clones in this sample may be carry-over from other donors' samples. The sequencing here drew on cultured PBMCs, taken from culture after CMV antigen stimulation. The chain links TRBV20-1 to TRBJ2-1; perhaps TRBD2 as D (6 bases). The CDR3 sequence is CSAIDTRTMNEQFF. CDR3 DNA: TGCAGTGCTATAGACACAAGGACTATGAATGAGCAGTTCTTC.